Following are 8 T cell receptor beta chains from one sample sequenced in a study of blood T cell repertoires in COVID-19. Some clones are missing from TCRdb's copy, which holds only in-frame ones; the method was immunoSEQ multiplex PCR. The data hold 150,000 to 200,000 clones, with 86% observed a single time. Source material: PBMCs or T cells enriched from blood (not recorded which). The origin of the receptors is a woman in her twenties or thirties who had recovered from COVID-19.

This chain joins TRBV6-5 and TRBJ2-7, with D perhaps matching TRBD2 (5 bases). V lost 5 bases and J 1 base, leaving 15 bases between the germline ends. CDR3 size: 15 residues. CDR1 is MNHEY, CDR2 SVGAGI, per germline. The CDR3 nucleotides are TGTGCCAGCAGTCCCGAGCTAGCTGGGTCCTACGAGCAGTACTTC. Its protein is CASSPELAGSYEQYF.

The genes are TRBV2 and TRBJ1-3; 9 bases are a match to TRBD1. CDR1 is SNHLY and CDR2 is FYNNEI in the germline V gene. The CDR3 runs 15 residues. J was trimmed by 0 bases and V by 6 bases; bases with no gene match: 3. This CDR3 is CASRVTGGSGNTIYF. The CDR3 nucleotides are TGTGCCAGCAGAGTGACAGGGGGCTCTGGAAACACCATATATTTT.

V is TRBV13 and J is TRBJ1-3; no clear D gene. V lost 1 base and J 5 bases, leaving 3 bases between the germline ends. The V gene's germline CDR1 is PRHDT and CDR2 FYEKMQ (reference sequence). The CDR3 sequence is 12 residues long. CDR3 in DNA: TGTGCCAGCAGCTTAGACAGAAACACCATATATTTT. Encoded protein: CASSLDRNTIYF.

This clone has just one count. The chain is built from TRBV20-1 and TRBJ2-3; 10 nucleotides match TRBD2. Trimming cost V 3 bases and J 0 bases; bases outside gene matches: 6. Germline values: CDR1 DFQATT, CDR2 SNEGSKA (reference sequence). There are 16 residues in the CDR3. The chain's CDR3 is CSASETSGFSTDTQYF. CDR3 bases: TGCAGTGCTAGTGAGACTAGCGGGTTTAGCACAGATACGCAGTATTTT.

V usage is TRBV4-1 and J usage is TRBJ2-1; 7 bases are shared with TRBD2. The germline gives CDR1 MGHRA, CDR2 YSYEKL. This CDR3 has 16 residues. The trim removed 1 base at V and 2 bases at J, leaving 5 bases unmatched. The CDR3 loop is CASSQGLAVTYNEQFF. The CDR3 region has the DNA TGCGCCAGCAGCCAAGGGCTAGCGGTTACCTACAATGAGCAGTTCTTC.

The chain combines TRBV12-5 with TRBJ2-1; 7 positions match TRBD1. Germline-derived CDR1 and CDR2 are LGHNT and FRNRAP. Unmatched junction bases numbered 10, after V lost 5 bases and J lost 6 bases. This CDR3 region has 15 residues. The CDR3, as DNA: TGTGCTAGTGGTACAGGGGAGTCGTTTCGCAATGAGCAGTTCTTC. Translating gives CASGTGESFRNEQFF.

The chain links TRBV28 to TRBJ1-2; the D gene is possibly TRBD1 (5 bases). Germline assignment: CDR1 MDHEN and CDR2 SYDVKM. This CDR3 has 16 amino acids. The V end was cut by 6 bases, the J end by 3 bases, with 20 bases between. The CDR3: CASSLGWQGGDYGYTF. The DNA for the CDR3 is TGTGCCAGCAGCCTTGGTTGGCAGGGCGGTGACTATGGCTACACCTTC.

The chain couples TRBV24-1 to TRBJ2-1, with D possibly being TRBD1 (6 bases). Deletions cut 4 bases from V and 7 bases from J, with 13 bases between. Germline V CDR1 and CDR2: KGHDR, SFDVKD. The length of the CDR3 is 14 residues. The CDR3 DNA follows: TGTGCCACCAGTGACAGGGGATCAGGAAATGAGCAGTTCTTC. Amino acids: CATSDRGSGNEQFF.